Presented here are 15 T cell receptor beta chains from one specimen sequenced in a study of response to subunit inactivated influenza vaccine. One entry per CDR3 protein, called by TCRdb with MiXCR from the RT-PCR reads. Here the sample spans over 800,000 distinct CDR3 sequences, around 20% being singletons. Source: PBMCs from blood, taken 5 to 6 days after vaccination. These TCRs come from a man aged 50 to 60 who received an inactivated influenza vaccine.

The chain employs TRBV5-5 and TRBJ2-5, with 9 bases matching TRBD1. Germline CDR1 reads SGHKS; CDR2 reads YYEKEE (reference sequence). The trim removed 4 bases at V and 5 bases at J, leaving 9 bases unmatched. This CDR3 contains 15 residues. CDR3 bases: TGTGCCAGCAGCCCCCGGGACAGGGTTAGGGAGACCCAGTACTTC. It translates to CASSPRDRVRETQYF.

This clonotype was detected ten times or more. This chain links TRBV20-1 with TRBJ1-1; maybe TRBD1 (5 bases). The CDR3 has 11 amino acids. V dropped 4 bases and J dropped 5 bases, with 8 bases sitting between them. Germline CDR1 and CDR2: DFQATT and SNEGSKA (reference sequence). The CDR3 loop reads CSANKGTEAFF. The CDR3 DNA reads as TGCAGTGCTAACAAGGGGACTGAAGCTTTCTTT.

This chain links TRBV11-2 with TRBJ2-3; D may be TRBD1 (7 bases). Germline CDR1 reads SGHAT; CDR2 reads FQNNGV. The CDR3 sequence is 18 residues long. Trimming stripped 2 bases from V and 0 bases from J, with 18 bases between. The CDR3 bases are TGTGCCAGCAGCTTATTAGGGCAGGGGGGACCTAGCACAGATACGCAGTATTTT. This gives the protein CASSLLGQGGPSTDTQYF.

With regard to this clonotype: One base away lies a much larger clone, so this may be a sequencing read error. The V and J genes are TRBV12-3 or TRBV12-4 and TRBJ1-3; D unresolved. The CDR3 has 14 amino acids. The CDR3 DNA reads as TGTGCCAGCAGTATGAGGACCGCTGGGTACACCATATTTTTT. Protein product: CASSMRTAGYTIFF.

This clonotype showed up many times. The rearrangement joins TRBV15 to TRBJ2-3; the match to TRBD2 covers 8 bases. The germline CDR1 and CDR2 sequences are LNHNV and YYDKDF (reference sequence). Trimming removed 2 bases from V and 5 bases from J; junction bases left unmatched: 9. The CDR3 is made up of 16 amino acids. DNA for the CDR3: TGTGCCACCAGCAGATTACCGGGACTAGACCTAGATACGCAGTATTTT. Encoded protein: CATSRLPGLDLDTQYF. Using reference TRBV15 and TRBJ2-3 for the parts outside the CDR3, the full variable domain is DAMVIQNPRYQVTQFGKPVTLSCSQTLNHNVMYWYQQKSSQAPKLLFHYYDKDFNNEADTPDNFQSRRPNTSFCFLDIRSPGLGDTAMYLCATSRLPGLDLDTQYFGPGTRLTVL.

The gene calls are TRBV29-1 and TRBJ2-7, with D maybe TRBD1 (6 bases). Trimming took 4 bases from V and 5 from J, leaving 15 bases between them. The CDR3 has 13 residues. Germline V gives CDR1 SQVTM, CDR2 ANQGSEA. CDR3 sequence: CSVGRGRRDEQYF. CDR3 bases: TGCAGCGTTGGCAGGGGACGACGGGACGAGCAGTACTTC.

This clonotype was seen many times. The chain carries TRBV10-3 and TRBJ2-1, with D perhaps matching TRBD2 (5 bases). Trimming shortened V by 0 bases and J by 0 bases, and 9 bases separated the two germline ends. The CDR3 covers 16 residues. The germline gives CDR1 ENHRY, CDR2 SYGVKD. CDR3: CAISESTGNSYNEQFF. DNA of the CDR3: TGTGCCATCAGTGAGTCGACGGGAAACTCCTACAATGAGCAGTTCTTC.

J is TRBJ2-3 and V is TRBV7-9; D uncertain. The germline V gene has CDR1 SEHNR and CDR2 FQNEAQ (reference sequence). Trimming left V 1 base short and J 0 bases short, with 8 bases between. This CDR3 comprises 15 residues. The CDR3 DNA sequence: TGTGCCAGCAGCTTAGGCCTGGACAGCACAGATACGCAGTATTTT. Translating it yields CASSLGLDSTDTQYF.

The chain links TRBV20-1 to TRBJ1-2; D is unclear. Germline V CDR1 and CDR2: DFQATT, SNEGSKA (reference sequence). V lost 3 bases, J lost 0 bases, and 8 bases lay in between. This CDR3 has 13 residues. The CDR3 coding sequence is TGCAGTGCTAGCGGCAGAACTAACTATGGCTACACCTTC. Translation gives CSASGRTNYGYTF.

This clonotype was found a few times. The gene calls are TRBV7-2 and TRBJ2-7; perhaps TRBD1 as D (6 bases). Between the trimmed V and J ends, which lost 1 base and 0 bases, there was a span of 10 bases. This CDR3 is built from 15 residues. Germline lookup yields CDR1 SGHTA and CDR2 FQGNSA. As DNA, the CDR3 is TGTGCCAGCAGCTTAGTGGGGGCCTCCTCCTACGAGCAGTACTTC. It encodes CASSLVGASSYEQYF.

This sequence joins TRBV4-3 and TRBJ2-1, with 7 bases identical to TRBD1. With 0 bases clipped from V and 5 bases from J, the junction kept 7 bases outside the gene matches. The CDR3 consists of 16 residues. The germline V gene has CDR1 LGHNA and CDR2 YSLEER. CDR3 sequence reads: CASSQDLGGIDNEQFF. The CDR3, as DNA: TGCGCCAGCAGCCAAGATCTAGGGGGCATCGACAATGAGCAGTTCTTC.

The chain is built from TRBV20-1 and TRBJ2-5; tentative D call: TRBD1 (7 bases). From germline, CDR1 is DFQATT and CDR2 SNEGSKA (reference sequence). Trimming removed 4 bases from V and 1 base from J, with 13 bases in between. The CDR3 contains 14 residues. The CDR3 spells CSATPRGAQETQYF. DNA for the CDR3: TGCAGTGCTACGCCCAGGGGGGCCCAAGAGACCCAGTACTTC.

This clonotype was seen a few times. The genes are TRBV5-4 and TRBJ2-3; D assignment may be TRBD1 or TRBD2 (5 bases each). Trimming stripped 4 bases from V and 2 bases from J, with 14 bases between. This CDR3 comprises 15 residues. The germline CDR1 and CDR2 sequences are SGHNT and YYREEE (reference sequence). The CDR3 nucleotides are TGTGCCAGCAGCAACGGGGCTTCCTCCACAGATACGCAGTATTTT. Protein product: CASSNGASSTDTQYF.

This clonotype has a handful of counts. The chain carries TRBV5-1 and TRBJ2-3, with 10 bases identical to TRBD2. This CDR3 region has 16 residues. With 9 bases clipped from V and 2 bases from J, the junction kept 12 bases outside the gene matches. The germline gives CDR1 SGHRS, CDR2 YFSETQ. The CDR3 sequence is CATGEGLAEITDTQYF. The CDR3 nucleotides read TGCGCCACCGGGGAAGGACTAGCGGAGATCACAGATACGCAGTATTTT.

The V and J genes are TRBV20-1 and TRBJ2-1, with 10 bases lining up with TRBD2. Trimming removed 0 bases from V and 1 base from J; junction bases left unmatched: 9. This CDR3 is built from 18 residues. Germline-derived CDR1 and CDR2 are DFQATT and SNEGSKA (reference sequence). CDR3 DNA sequence: TGCAGTGCTAGAGATCCTACTAGCGGGGTTCAATCCTACAATGAGCAGTTCTTC. Encoded protein: CSARDPTSGVQSYNEQFF.